What follows describes a single T cell receptor beta chain. No antigen is known for it. The junction had 6 bases not matched to a gene; V was cut back by 5 bases and J by 5 bases. This CDR3 comprises 14 residues. In germline, CDR1 is MDHEN, CDR2 SYDVKM. Every donor was a Caucasian adult from Nashville, Tennessee. This sample was taken from a study of shared clonotypes between healthy human individuals. Findings and limits, study-wide: Since donors were few, the genetic and exposure-history diversity represented was limited.

Profiling relied on immunoSEQ multiplex PCR, and the TCRdb table lists in-frame clones only, not all of them. This table has fewer than 550,000 clones, 75% to 80% appearing once. This TCR was sampled from a woman aged 40 to 50 in good health. Some clones in this sample may be carry-over from other donors' samples. What was sequenced was PBMCs. The chain is built from TRBV28 and TRBJ2-1, with 7 bases that match TRBD2. The CDR3 nucleotides read TGTGCCAGCAGTCGCGCGGGAGCAGACAATGAGCAGTTCTTC. It yields the protein CASSRAGADNEQFF. Using reference TRBV28 and TRBJ2-1 for the parts outside the CDR3, the full variable domain is DVKVTQSSRYLVKRTGEKVFLECVQDMDHENMFWYRQDPGLGLRLIYFSYDVKMKEKGDIPEGYSVSREKKERFSLILESASTNQTSMYLCASSRAGADNEQFFGPGTRLTVL.